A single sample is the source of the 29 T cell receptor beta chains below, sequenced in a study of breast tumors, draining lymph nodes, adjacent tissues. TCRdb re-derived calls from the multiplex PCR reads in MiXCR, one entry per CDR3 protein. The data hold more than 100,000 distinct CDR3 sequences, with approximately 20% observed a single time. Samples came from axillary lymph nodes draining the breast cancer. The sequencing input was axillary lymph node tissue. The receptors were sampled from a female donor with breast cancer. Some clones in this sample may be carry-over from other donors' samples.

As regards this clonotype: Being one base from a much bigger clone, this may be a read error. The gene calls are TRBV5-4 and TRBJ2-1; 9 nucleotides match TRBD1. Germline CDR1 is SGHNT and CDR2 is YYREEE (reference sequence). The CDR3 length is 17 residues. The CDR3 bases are TGTACCAGCAGCGTCCCGGGACAGGGATTGGTAGTCAATGAGCAGTTCTTC. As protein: CTSSVPGQGLVVNEQFF.

CDR3 amino acids: CASSKRGTSGSSSYEQYF. The CDR3 DNA sequence: TGTGCCAGCAGCAAGAGGGGGACTAGCGGGTCGAGCTCCTACGAGCAGTACTTC. J is TRBJ2-7 and V is TRBV11-2; TRBD2 matches 12 bases. Per germline, CDR1 SGHAT and CDR2 FQNNGV. V shed 5 bases and J 0 bases; nucleotides not matched to a gene: 11. The CDR3 consists of 18 residues.

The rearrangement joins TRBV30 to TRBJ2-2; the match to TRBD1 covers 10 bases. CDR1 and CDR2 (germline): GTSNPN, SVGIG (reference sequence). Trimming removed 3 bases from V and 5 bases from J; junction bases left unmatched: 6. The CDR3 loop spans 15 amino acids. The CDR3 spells CAWRPGTGDTGELFF. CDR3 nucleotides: TGTGCCTGGAGGCCCGGGACAGGGGATACCGGGGAGCTGTTTTTT. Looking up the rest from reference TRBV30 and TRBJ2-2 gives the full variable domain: SQTIHQWPATLVQPVGSPLSLECTVEGTSNPNLYWYRQAAGRGLQLLFYSVGIGQISSEVPQNLSASRPQDRQFILSSKKLLLSDSGFYLCAWRPGTGDTGELFFGEGSRLTVL.

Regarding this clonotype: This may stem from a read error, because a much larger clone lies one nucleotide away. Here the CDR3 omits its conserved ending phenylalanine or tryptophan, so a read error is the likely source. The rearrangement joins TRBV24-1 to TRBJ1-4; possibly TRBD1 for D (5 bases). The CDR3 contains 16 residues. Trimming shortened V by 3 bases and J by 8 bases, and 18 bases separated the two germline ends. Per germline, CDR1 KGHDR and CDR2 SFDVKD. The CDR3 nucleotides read TGTGCCACCAGTGATGCCCAGGGCGGGCCCCCCGAAAAACTGTTTTCT. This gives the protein CATSDAQGGPPEKLFS.

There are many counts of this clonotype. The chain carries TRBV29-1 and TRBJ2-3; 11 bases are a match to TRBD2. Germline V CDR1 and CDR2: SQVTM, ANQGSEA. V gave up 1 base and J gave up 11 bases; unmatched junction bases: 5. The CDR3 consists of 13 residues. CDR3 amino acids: CSVEGLAGLMQYF. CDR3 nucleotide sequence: TGCAGCGTTGAAGGACTAGCGGGATTGATGCAGTATTTT.

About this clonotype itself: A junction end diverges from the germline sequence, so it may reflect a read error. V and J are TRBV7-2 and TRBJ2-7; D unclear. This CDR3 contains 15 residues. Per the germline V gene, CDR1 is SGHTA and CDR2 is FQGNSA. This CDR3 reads CAGSLNSFSSYEQHF. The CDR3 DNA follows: TGTGCCGGCAGCTTAAATTCTTTTAGCTCCTACGAGCAGCACTTC. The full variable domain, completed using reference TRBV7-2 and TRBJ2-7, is GAGVSQSPSNKVTEKGKDVELRCDPISGHTALYWYRQSLGQGLEFLIYFQGNSAPDKSGLPSDRFSAERTGGSVSTLTIQRTQQEDSAVYLCAGSLNSFSSYEQHFGPGTRLTVT.

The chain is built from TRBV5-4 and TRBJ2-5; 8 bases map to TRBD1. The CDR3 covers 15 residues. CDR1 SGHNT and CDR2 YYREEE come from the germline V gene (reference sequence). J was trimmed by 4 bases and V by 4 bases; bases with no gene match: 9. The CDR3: CASSPNRGTPETQYF. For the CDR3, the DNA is TGTGCCAGCAGCCCGAACAGGGGGACCCCAGAGACCCAGTACTTC.

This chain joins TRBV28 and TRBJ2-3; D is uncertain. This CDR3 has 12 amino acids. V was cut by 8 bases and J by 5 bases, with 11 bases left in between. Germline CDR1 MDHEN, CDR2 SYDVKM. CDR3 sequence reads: CASRSWIDTQYF. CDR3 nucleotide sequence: TGTGCCAGCCGGAGTTGGATAGATACGCAGTATTTT.

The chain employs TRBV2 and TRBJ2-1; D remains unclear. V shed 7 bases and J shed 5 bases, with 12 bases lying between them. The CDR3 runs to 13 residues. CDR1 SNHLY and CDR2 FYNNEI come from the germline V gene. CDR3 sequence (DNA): TGTGCCAGCAAGAAGAGTGCGAACAATGAGCAGTTCTTC. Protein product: CASKKSANNEQFF.

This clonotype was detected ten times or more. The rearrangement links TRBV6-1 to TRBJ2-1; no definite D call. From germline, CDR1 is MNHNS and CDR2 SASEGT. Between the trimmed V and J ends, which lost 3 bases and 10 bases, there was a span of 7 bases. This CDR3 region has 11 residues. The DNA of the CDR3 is TGTGCCAGCAGTGAGGGATGGGAGCAGTTCTTC. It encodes CASSEGWEQFF.

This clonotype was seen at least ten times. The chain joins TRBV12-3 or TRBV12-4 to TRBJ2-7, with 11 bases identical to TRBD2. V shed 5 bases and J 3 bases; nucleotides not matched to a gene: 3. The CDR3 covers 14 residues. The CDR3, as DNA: TGTGCCAGCAGTACCGGGACTAGCGGCTACGAGCAGTACTTC. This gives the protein CASSTGTSGYEQYF.

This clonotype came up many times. In DNA form, the CDR3 reads TGTGCCACCAGTGTGGACAGGGGGTGGGTAATCGATACGCAGTATTTT. Translated: CATSVDRGWVIDTQYF. V is TRBV24-1 and J is TRBJ2-3; TRBD1 matches at 10 bases. V lost 5 bases and J lost 6; bases outside the gene matches: 10. This CDR3 contains 16 residues. Per germline, CDR1 KGHDR and CDR2 SFDVKD.

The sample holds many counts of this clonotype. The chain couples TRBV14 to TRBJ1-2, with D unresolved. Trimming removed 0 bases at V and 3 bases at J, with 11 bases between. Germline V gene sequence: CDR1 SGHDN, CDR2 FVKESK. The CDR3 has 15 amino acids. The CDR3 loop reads CASSQEGREYYGYTF. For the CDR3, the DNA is TGTGCCAGCAGCCAAGAAGGTCGGGAATACTATGGCTACACCTTC.

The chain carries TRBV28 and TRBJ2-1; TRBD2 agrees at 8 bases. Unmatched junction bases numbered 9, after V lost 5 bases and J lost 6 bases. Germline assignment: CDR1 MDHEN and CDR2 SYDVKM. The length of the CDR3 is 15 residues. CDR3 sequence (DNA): TGTGCCAGCAGTACCCCGGGACTAGGGCTCAATGAGCAGTTCTTC. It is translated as CASSTPGLGLNEQFF.

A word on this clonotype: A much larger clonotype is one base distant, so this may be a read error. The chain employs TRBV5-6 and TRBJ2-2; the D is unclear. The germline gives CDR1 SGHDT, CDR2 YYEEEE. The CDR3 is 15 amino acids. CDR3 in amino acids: CVSSLVSPWTGELFF. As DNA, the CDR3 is TGTGTCAGCAGCTTGGTGTCCCCCTGGACCGGGGAGCTGTTTTTT.

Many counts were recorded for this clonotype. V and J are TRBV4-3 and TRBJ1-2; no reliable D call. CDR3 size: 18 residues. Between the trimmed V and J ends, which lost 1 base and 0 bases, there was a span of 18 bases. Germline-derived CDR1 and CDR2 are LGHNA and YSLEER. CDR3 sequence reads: CASSQAAGRPATNYGYTF. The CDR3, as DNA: TGCGCCAGCAGCCAAGCGGCAGGCAGACCGGCCACTAACTATGGCTACACCTTC.

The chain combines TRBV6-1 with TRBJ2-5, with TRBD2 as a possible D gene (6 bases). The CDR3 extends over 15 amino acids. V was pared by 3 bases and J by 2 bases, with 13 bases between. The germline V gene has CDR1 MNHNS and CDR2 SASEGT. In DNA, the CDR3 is TGTGCCAGCAGTGATGCGCGGGGCCCACAAGAGACCCAGTACTTC. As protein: CASSDARGPQETQYF.

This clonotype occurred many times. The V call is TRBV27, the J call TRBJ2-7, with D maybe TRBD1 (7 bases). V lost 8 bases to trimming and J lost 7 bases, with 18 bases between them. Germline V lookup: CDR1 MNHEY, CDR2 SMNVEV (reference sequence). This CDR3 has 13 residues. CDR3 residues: CASLGGGVREQYF. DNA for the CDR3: TGTGCCAGCCTAGGGGGCGGGGTCAGGGAGCAGTACTTC.

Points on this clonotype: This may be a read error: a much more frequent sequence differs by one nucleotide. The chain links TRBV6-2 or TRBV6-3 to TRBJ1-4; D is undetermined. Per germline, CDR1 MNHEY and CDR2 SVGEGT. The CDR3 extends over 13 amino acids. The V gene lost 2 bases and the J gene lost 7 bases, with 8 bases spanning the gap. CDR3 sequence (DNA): TGTGCCAGCAGTTACGAGGCTGCTGAAAAACTGTTTTTT. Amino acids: CASSYEAAEKLFF.

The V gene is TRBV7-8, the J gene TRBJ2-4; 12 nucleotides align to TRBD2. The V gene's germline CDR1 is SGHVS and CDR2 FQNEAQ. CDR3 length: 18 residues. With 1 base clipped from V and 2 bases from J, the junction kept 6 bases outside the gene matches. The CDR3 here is CASSLGTLAGGSKNIQYF. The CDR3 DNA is TGTGCCAGCAGCTTAGGTACTCTAGCGGGAGGGTCCAAAAACATTCAGTACTTC.

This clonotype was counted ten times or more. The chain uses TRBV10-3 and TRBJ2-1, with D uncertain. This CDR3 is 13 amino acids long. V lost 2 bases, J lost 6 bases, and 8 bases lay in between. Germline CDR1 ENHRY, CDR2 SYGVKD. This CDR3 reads CAISEDTGNEQFF. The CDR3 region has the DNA TGTGCCATCAGTGAGGATACTGGCAATGAGCAGTTCTTC.

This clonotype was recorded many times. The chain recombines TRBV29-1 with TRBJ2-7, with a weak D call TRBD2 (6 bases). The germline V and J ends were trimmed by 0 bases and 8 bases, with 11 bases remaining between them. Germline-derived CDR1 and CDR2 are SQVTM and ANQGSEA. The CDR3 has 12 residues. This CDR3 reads CSVEEGTRKQYF. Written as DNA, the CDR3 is TGCAGCGTTGAAGAGGGGACTCGCAAGCAGTACTTC.

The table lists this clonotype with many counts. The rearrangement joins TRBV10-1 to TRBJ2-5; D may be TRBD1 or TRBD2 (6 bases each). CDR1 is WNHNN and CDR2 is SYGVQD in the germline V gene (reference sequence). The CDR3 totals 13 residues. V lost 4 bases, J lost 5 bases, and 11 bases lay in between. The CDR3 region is CASSVPGGETQYF. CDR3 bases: TGCGCCAGCAGTGTCCCCGGGGGCGAGACCCAGTACTTC.

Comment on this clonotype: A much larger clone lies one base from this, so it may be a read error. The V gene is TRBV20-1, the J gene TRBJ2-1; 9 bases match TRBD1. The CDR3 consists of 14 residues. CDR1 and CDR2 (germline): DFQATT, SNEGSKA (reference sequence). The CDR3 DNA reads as TGCAGTGCCACCTATTCGGGACAGGGTTATGAGCAGCTCTTC. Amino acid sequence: CSATYSGQGYEQLF.

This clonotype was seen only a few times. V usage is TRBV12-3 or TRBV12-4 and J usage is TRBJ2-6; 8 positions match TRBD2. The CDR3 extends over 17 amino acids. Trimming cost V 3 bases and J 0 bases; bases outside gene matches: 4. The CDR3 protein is CASSFRGGISGANVLTF. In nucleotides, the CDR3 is TGTGCCAGCAGTTTTCGGGGGGGAATCTCTGGGGCCAACGTCCTGACTTTC.

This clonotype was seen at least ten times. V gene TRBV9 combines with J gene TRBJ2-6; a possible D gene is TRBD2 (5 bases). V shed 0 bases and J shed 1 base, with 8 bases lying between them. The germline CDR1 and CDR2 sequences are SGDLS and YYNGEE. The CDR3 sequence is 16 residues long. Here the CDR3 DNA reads TGTGCCAGCAGCGTAGTCGGCGGGTCTGGGGCCAACGTCCTGACTTTC. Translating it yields CASSVVGGSGANVLTF.

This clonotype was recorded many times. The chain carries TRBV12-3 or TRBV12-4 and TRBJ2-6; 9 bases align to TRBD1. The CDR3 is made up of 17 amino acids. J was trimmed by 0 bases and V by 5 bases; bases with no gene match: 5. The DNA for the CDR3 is TGTGCCAGCAGTACCGGGACAGGGCTCTCTGGGGCCAACGTCCTGACTTTC. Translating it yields CASSTGTGLSGANVLTF.

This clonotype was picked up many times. This CDR3 reads CASSVSSASEQFF. The CDR3 DNA reads as TGCGCCAGCAGTGTTTCCTCAGCAAGTGAGCAGTTCTTC. This sequence joins TRBV10-1 and TRBJ2-1; D gene unclear. Germline CDR1 WNHNN, CDR2 SYGVQD (reference sequence). V lost 4 bases to trimming and J lost 9 bases, with 13 bases between them. The CDR3 runs 13 residues.

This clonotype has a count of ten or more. The CDR3: CATSGSGNYNEQFF. CDR3 nucleotides: TGTGCCACCAGTGGTAGCGGAAACTACAATGAGCAGTTCTTC. The genes are TRBV24-1 and TRBJ2-1, with a tentative D call TRBD2 (6 bases). Trimming shortened V by 5 bases and J by 3 bases, and 10 bases separated the two germline ends. The CDR3 covers 14 residues. Per germline, CDR1 KGHDR and CDR2 SFDVKD.